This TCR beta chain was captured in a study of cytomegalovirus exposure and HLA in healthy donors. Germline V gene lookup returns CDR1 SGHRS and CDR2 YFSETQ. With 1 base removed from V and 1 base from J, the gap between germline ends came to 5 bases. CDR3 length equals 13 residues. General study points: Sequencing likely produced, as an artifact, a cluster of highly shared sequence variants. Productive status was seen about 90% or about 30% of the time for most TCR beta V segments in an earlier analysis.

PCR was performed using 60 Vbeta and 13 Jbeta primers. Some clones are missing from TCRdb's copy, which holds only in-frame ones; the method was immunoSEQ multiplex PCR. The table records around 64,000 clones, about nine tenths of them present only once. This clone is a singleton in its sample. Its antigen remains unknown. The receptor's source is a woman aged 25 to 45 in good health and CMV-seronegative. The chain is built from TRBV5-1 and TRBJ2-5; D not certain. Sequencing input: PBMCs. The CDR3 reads CASSLPLQETQYF. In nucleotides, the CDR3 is TGCGCCAGCAGCTTGCCCCTCCAAGAGACCCAGTACTTC.